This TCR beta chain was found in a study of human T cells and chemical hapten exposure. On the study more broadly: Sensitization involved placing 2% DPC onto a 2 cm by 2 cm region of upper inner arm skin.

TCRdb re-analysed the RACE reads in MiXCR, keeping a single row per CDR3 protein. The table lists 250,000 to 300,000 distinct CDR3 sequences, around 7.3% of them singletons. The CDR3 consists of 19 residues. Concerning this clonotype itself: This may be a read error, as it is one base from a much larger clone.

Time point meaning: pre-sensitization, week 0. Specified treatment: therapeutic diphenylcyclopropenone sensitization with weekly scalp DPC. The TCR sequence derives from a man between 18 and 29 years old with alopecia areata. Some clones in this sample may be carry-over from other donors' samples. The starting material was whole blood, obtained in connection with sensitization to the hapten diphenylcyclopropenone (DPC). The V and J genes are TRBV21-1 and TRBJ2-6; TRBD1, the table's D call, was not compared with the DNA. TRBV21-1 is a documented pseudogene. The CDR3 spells CASSTVRDRGRSGANILTF. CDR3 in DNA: TGTGCCAGCAGCACTGTGAGGGACAGGGGGCGTTCCGGGGCCAACATCCTGACTTTC.